The sequence of this T cell receptor beta chain was determined in a study of a mutant IDH1 vaccine in newly diagnosed glioma. Study details: Vaccines began 4-6 weeks after radiotherapy alone, or with temozolomide cycles. Previous care, which was radiotherapy, temozolomide, or both, most often involved both.

As to this clone: Its antigen is still unknown.

Trimming removed 2 bases from V and 1 base from J; junction bases left unmatched: 9. Germline V gives CDR1 SGHVS, CDR2 FNYEAQ. CDR3 size: 18 residues. As to time point: week 47, end of study. Vaccination used 300 ug of mutant IDH1 20-mer peptide per dose, with topical imiquimod. Using immunoSEQ multiplex PCR, the repertoire was profiled, and TCRdb retains in-frame clones only, with some absent. The profile shows about 94,000 clones, around nine tenths of them singletons. The clonotype was recovered from a woman between 45 and 65 years old with glioma. The chain employs TRBV7-6 and TRBJ2-1; 9 nucleotides match TRBD2. The sample in question was PBMCs, obtained from a glioma patient whose treatment included an IDH1 peptide vaccine. In nucleotides, the CDR3 is TGTGCCAGCAGCTTATCACCCATAGCGGGAGCGTCCTACAATGAGCAGTTCTTC. Translation gives CASSLSPIAGASYNEQFF.